This record looks at one T cell receptor beta chain sequence and its context. The target antigen is unknown. Sample donors were healthy Caucasian individuals that came from Russia, aged 6 to 90. Germline V gene lookup returns CDR1 SGHTA and CDR2 FQGTGA. Between the trimmed V and J ends, which lost 5 bases and 6 bases, there was a span of 15 bases. This CDR3 is built from 14 residues. The sample comes from a study of blood T cells in healthy people across ages. Overall study findings and caveats: Across samples, TCR beta diversity tracked strongly with naive T cell percentage. Among long-lived donors, naive CD4+ cells were more numerous and diversity higher than in aged donors.

A second about 6 to 11 cycle PCR used barcoded and J-beta primers. TCRdb fed the 5' RACE reads into MiXCR, producing one record per CDR3 protein. Of 1.4 million to 1.5 million distinct CDR3 sequences in the sample, about 40% were seen once. The V and J genes are TRBV7-3 and TRBJ2-3; D tentatively fits TRBD1 or TRBD2 (6 bases each). The sample was blood. This TCR was sampled from a woman younger than 30 in good health. The CDR3 is CASSIGGGSDTQYF. CDR3 DNA sequence: TGTGCCAGCAGCATTGGAGGGGGATCCGATACGCAGTATTTT.